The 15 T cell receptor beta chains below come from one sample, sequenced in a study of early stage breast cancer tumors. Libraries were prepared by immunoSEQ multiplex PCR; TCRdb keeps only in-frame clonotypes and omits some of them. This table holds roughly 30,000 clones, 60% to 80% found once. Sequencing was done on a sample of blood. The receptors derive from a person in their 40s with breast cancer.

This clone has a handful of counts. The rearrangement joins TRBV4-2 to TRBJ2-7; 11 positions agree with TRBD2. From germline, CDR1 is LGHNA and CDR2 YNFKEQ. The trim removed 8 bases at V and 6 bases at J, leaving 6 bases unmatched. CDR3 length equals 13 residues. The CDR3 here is CASRGTSGSEQYF. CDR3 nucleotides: TGTGCCAGCCGCGGGACTAGCGGATCCGAGCAGTACTTC.

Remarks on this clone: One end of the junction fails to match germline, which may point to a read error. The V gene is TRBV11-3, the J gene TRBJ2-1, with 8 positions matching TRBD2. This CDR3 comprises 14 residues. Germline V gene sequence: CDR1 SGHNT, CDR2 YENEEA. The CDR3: CASSGTRSSNEQFF. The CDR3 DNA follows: TGTGCCAGCAGCGGGACTAGATCCTCCAATGAGCAGTTCTTC. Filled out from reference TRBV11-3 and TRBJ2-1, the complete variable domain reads EAGVVQSPRYKIIEKKQPVAFWCNPISGHNTLYWYLQNLGQGPELLIRYENEEAVDDSQLPKDRFSAERLKGVDSTLKIQPAELGDSAVYLCASSGTRSSNEQFFGPGTRLTVL.

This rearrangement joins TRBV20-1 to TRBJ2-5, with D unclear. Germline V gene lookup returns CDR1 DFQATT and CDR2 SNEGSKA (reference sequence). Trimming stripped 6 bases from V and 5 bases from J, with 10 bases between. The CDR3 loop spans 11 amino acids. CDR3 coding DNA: TGCAGTGCCCCGGTTGTGGAGACCCAGTACTTC. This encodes CSAPVVETQYF.

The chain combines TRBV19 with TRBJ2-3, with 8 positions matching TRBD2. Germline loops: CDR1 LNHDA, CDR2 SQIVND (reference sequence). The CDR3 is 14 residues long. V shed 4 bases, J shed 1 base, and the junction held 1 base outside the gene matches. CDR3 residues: CASSTTSGTDTQYF. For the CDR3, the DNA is TGTGCCAGTAGTACGACTAGCGGCACAGATACGCAGTATTTT.

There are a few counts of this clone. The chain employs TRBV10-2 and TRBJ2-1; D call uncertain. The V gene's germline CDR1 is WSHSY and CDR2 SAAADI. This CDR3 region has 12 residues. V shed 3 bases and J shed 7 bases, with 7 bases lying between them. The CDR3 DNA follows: TGCGCCAGCAGTGAAGGAAATAATGAGCAGTTCTTC. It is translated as CASSEGNNEQFF.

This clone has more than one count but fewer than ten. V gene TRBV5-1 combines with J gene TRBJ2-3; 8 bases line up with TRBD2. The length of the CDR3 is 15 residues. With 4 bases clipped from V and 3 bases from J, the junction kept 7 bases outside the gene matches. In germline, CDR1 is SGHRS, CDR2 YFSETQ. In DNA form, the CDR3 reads TGCGCCAGCAGCCCCTCCCGGGGGGGTACAGATACGCAGTATTTT. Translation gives CASSPSRGGTDTQYF.

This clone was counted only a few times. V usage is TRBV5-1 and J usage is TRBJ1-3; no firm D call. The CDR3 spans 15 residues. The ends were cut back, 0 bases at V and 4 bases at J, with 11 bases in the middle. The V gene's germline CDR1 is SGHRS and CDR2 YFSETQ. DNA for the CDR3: TGCGCCAGCAGCTTGGCTGGGATCGCCGGAAACACCATATATTTT. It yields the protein CASSLAGIAGNTIYF.

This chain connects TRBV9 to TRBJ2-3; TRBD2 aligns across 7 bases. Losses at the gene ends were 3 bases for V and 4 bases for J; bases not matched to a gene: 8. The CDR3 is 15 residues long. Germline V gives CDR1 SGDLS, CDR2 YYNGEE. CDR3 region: CASSDSGLWADTQYF. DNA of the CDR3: TGTGCCAGCAGCGACTCGGGACTATGGGCAGATACGCAGTATTTT.

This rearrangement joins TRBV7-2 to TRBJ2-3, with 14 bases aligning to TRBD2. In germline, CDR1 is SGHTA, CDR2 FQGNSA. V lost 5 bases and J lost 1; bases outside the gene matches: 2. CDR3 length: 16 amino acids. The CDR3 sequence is CASSLGLAGGTDTQYF. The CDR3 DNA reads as TGTGCCAGCAGCCTGGGACTAGCGGGAGGCACAGATACGCAGTATTTT.

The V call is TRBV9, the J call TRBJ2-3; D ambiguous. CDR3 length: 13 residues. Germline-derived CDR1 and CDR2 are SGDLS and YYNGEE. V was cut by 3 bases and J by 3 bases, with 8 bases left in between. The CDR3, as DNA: TGTGCCAGCAGCGAATCGACAACAGATACGCAGTATTTT. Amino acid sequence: CASSESTTDTQYF.

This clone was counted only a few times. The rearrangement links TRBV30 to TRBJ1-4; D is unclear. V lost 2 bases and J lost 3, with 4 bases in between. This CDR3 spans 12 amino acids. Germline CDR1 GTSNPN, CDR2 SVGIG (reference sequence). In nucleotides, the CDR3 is TGTGCCTGGAGTCTGCCTAATGAAAAACTGTTTTTT. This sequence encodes CAWSLPNEKLFF.

CDR3 coding DNA: TGTGCCAGCAGCCCGTGGGGCCCACAAAGAGTTGAAAAACTGTTTTTT. Encoded protein: CASSPWGPQRVEKLFF. The chain is built from TRBV7-8 and TRBJ1-4; D perhaps matches TRBD1 (5 bases). This CDR3 region has 16 residues. Germline CDR1 is SGHVS and CDR2 is FQNEAQ. Trimming took 5 bases from V and 7 from J, leaving 20 bases between them. Full variable domain (remainder filled in from reference TRBV7-8 and TRBJ1-4): GAGVSQSPRYKVAKRGQDVALRCDPISGHVSLFWYQQALGQGPEFLTYFQNEAQLDKSGLPSDRFFAERPEGSVSTLKIQRTQQEDSAVYLCASSPWGPQRVEKLFFGSGTQLSVL.

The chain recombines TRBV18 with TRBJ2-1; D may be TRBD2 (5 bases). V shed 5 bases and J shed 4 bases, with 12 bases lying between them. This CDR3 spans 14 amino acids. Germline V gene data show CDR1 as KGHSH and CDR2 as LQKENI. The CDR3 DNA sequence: TGTGCCAGCTCAGCCATGGACTCTTACAATGAGCAGTTCTTC. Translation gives CASSAMDSYNEQFF.

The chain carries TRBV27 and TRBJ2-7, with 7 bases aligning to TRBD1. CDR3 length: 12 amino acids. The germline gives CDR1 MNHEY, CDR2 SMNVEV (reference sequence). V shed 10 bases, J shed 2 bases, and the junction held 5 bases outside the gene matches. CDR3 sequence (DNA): TGTGCCACCAGACAGGGACCCTACGAGCAGTACTTC. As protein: CATRQGPYEQYF.

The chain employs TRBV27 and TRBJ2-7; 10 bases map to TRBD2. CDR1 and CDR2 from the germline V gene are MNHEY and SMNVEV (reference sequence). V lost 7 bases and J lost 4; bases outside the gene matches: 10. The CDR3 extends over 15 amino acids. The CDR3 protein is CASTSRASGSYEQYF. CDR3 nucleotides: TGTGCCAGCACGAGTAGGGCTAGCGGGAGTTACGAGCAGTACTTC.